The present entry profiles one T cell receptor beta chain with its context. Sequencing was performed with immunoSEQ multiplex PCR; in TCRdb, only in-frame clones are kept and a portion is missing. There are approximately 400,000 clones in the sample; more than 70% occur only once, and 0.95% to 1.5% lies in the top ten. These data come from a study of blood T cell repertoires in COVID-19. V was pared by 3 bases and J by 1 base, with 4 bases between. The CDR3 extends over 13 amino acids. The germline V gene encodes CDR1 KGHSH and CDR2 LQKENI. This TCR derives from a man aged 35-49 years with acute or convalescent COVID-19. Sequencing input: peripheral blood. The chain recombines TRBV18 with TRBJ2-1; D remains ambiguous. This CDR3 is CASSPISYNEQFF. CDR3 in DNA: TGTGCCAGCTCACCCATTTCCTACAATGAGCAGTTCTTC.